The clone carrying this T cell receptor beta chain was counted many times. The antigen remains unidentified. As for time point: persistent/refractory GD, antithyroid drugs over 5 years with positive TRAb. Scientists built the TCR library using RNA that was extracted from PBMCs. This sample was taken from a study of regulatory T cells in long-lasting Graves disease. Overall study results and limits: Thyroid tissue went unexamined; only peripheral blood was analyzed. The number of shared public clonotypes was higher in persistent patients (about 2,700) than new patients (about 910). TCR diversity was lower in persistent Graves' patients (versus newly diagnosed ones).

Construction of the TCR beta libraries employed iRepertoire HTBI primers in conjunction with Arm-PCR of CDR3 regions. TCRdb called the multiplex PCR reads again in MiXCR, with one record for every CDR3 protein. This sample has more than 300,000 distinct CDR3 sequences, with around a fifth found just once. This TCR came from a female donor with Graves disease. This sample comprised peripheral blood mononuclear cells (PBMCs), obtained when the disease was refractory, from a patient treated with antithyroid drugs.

The CDR3 sequence is CASSSIIAGGYEQYF. The CDR3 DNA sequence: TGTGCCAGCAGTTCGATTATAGCGGGGGGCTACGAGCAGTACTTC. The V gene is TRBV28, the J gene TRBJ2-7, with TRBD2 matching 10 bases. This CDR3 is built from 15 residues. Germline CDR1 is MDHEN and CDR2 is SYDVKM. V dropped 4 bases and J dropped 3; count of bases not matched to a gene: 6.